The source of this TCR beta chain is a study of T cells in Graves' hyperthyroidism and ophthalmopathy. General observations from the study: Blood also contained most expanded thyroid clonotypes above 0.001. Ophthalmopathy was model-predicted a median roughly 6.3 months pre-onset.

Authors of the study amplified TCR beta CDR3 regions from RNA transcripts. The primer set for the first-round RT-PCR of the TCR CDR3 was HTBI. TCRdb itself ran the multiplex PCR reads through MiXCR, one entry per CDR3 protein. The sample shows under 350,000 distinct CDR3 sequences, roughly 23% of them seen only once. In the case of this clonotype: Its antigen is as yet unknown.

Germline CDR1 reads LGHNA; CDR2 reads YNFKEQ. The CDR3 length is 18 residues. V lost 0 bases and J lost 4; bases outside the gene matches: 13. Graves' hyperthyroidism without ophthalmopathy progression within 18 months was termed stable. Patients aged 18 to 65 had newly diagnosed hyperthyroidism of under 2 months' duration. Sequencing was performed on blood. The chain has TRBV4-2 and TRBJ2-3; 7 nucleotides agree with TRBD2. The clonotype was recovered from a woman aged 45-59 years with Graves' hyperthyroidism. CDR3 nucleotide sequence: TGTGCCAGCAGCCAAGAAGGGAGTTTTGCTAGCGGCCCAGATACGCAGTATTTT. Amino acid sequence: CASSQEGSFASGPDTQYF.